The rows below give T cell receptor beta chains drawn from one sample of a study of blood T cell repertoires in COVID-19. TCRdb's table, derived via immunoSEQ multiplex PCR, lists solely in-frame clones and lacks some. The sample yields 20,000 to 30,000 clones, approximately 86% seen once. The source material was peripheral blood. These receptors were taken from a man between 65 and 85 years old with acute or convalescent COVID-19. Both conserved end residues are part of each CDR3. D genes are given only for firm matches. Clone size appears in some rows only: once, few, many, or a class for an expanded clone.

d_call clone_size j_call v_call cdr3_aa cdr3_nt
TRBD1 . TRBJ1-2 TRBV28 CASSLSAGGLGYTF TGTGCCAGCAGTTTATCGGCAGGGGGCCTTGGCTACACCTTC
. . TRBJ1-1 TRBV5-6 CASSPGVLGTEAFF TGTGCCAGCAGCCCGGGAGTACTGGGCACTGAAGCTTTCTTT
. . TRBJ1-5 TRBV28 CASTHSTGNQPQHF TGTGCCAGCACCCATTCCACTGGCAATCAGCCCCAGCATTTT
TRBD2 . TRBJ2-1 TRBV3-1/TRBV3-2 CASSPRTSGRENEQFF TGTGCCAGCAGCCCCAGGACTAGCGGGAGAGAGAATGAGCAGTTCTTC
TRBD1 . TRBJ1-3 TRBV18 CASSPSMTGDSGNTIYF TGTGCCAGCTCACCTTCGATGACAGGGGACTCTGGAAACACCATATATTTT
TRBD1 . TRBJ2-4 TRBV19 CASSTSDRVNIQYF TGTGCCAGTAGTACCTCCGACAGGGTAAACATTCAGTACTTC
. . TRBJ2-1 TRBV7-3 CASSLKASRYNEQFF TGTGCCAGCAGCTTAAAGGCTAGCAGGTACAATGAGCAGTTCTTC
. . TRBJ2-7 TRBV10-3 CAISESPGPYEQYF TGTGCCATCAGTGAGTCCCCAGGTCCATACGAGCAGTACTTC
. . TRBJ1-5 TRBV5-4 CASSLRGQPQHF TGTGCCAGCAGCTTACGGGGGCAGCCCCAGCATTTT
TRBD1 . TRBJ2-7 TRBV27 CASSLGQGVEQYF TGTGCCAGCAGTTTGGGTCAGGGGGTCGAGCAGTACTTC
. . TRBJ1-5 TRBV21-1 CASSKTWADSNQPQHF TGTGCCAGCAGCAAGACGTGGGCAGATAGCAATCAGCCCCAGCATTTT
. . TRBJ1-1 TRBV6-2/TRBV6-3 CASSYRGSTEAFF TGTGCCAGCAGTTACCGAGGGTCCACTGAAGCTTTCTTT
. . TRBJ1-4 TRBV10-3 CAISDEGEREKLFF TGTGCCATCAGTGACGAGGGCGAGCGGGAAAAACTGTTTTTT
. . TRBJ1-1 TRBV16 CASSQNPVNTEAFF TGTGCCAGCAGCCAAAACCCGGTAAACACTGAAGCTTTCTTT
TRBD2 . TRBJ2-1 TRBV18 CASSPKGGSYNEQFF TGTGCCAGCTCACCAAAGGGAGGGTCCTACAATGAGCAGTTCTTC
TRBD2 once TRBJ2-7 TRBV4-1 CASSQRFERGSSGKNEQYF TGCGCCAGCAGCCAACGCTTTGAAAGGGGTTCTAGCGGGAAGAACGAGCAGTACTTC
TRBD2 . TRBJ2-2 TRBV7-9 CASSFGARAIWEGTGELFF TGTGCCAGCAGTTTTGGGGCCCGCGCGATATGGGAGGGGACCGGGGAGCTGTTTTTT
. . TRBJ1-4 TRBV2 CASSGPLIQEGEKLFF TGTGCCAGCTCAGGTCCTCTTATCCAAGAAGGTGAAAAACTGTTTTTT
. . TRBJ1-4 TRBV10-3 CATQAGETNEKLFF TGTGCCACCCAAGCGGGGGAGACTAATGAAAAACTGTTTTTT
. . TRBJ1-5 TRBV7-8 CASSLSGVSNQPQHF TGTGCCAGCAGCTTATCGGGGGTTAGCAATCAGCCCCAGCATTTT
. . TRBJ2-5 TRBV5-1 CASSFSGDEETQYF TGCGCCAGCAGCTTTAGCGGCGACGAAGAGACCCAGTACTTC
TRBD1 . TRBJ1-2 TRBV2 CASKPGDRGDYGYTF TGTGCCAGTAAGCCCGGGGACAGGGGTGACTATGGCTACACCTTC
. . TRBJ2-7 TRBV6-6 CASSSDSGEQYF TGTGCCAGCAGCTCCGACAGTGGCGAGCAGTACTTC
. . TRBJ1-4 TRBV3-1/TRBV3-2 CASSQNRASNEKLFF TGTGCCAGCAGCCAAAACAGGGCTTCTAATGAAAAACTGTTTTTT
. . TRBJ1-5 TRBV7-2 CASSRQGNQPQHF TGTGCCAGCAGCAGACAGGGCAATCAGCCCCAGCATTTT
. . TRBJ1-5 TRBV28 CASSYRANQPQHF TGTGCCAGCAGCTACAGGGCCAATCAGCCCCAGCATTTT
TRBD1 . TRBJ2-1 TRBV5-1 CASSLVEGAIYEQFF TGCGCCAGCAGCTTGGTTGAGGGGGCTATCTATGAGCAGTTCTTC
. . TRBJ2-5 TRBV7-8 CASSFPRSGEGGETQYF TGTGCCAGCAGCTTTCCCCGATCAGGGGAGGGGGGGGAGACCCAGTACTTC
. . TRBJ1-2 TRBV4-3 CASSQDSGVGGYTF TGCGCCAGCAGCCAAGATAGCGGGGTGGGTGGCTACACCTTC
TRBD1 once TRBJ1-5 TRBV7-9 CASSPGQGENQPQHF TGTGCCAGCAGCCCGGGACAGGGTGAAAATCAGCCCCAGCATTTT
TRBD2 . TRBJ2-7 TRBV28 CASSLVSSGSYEQYF TGTGCCAGCAGTTTAGTATCTAGCGGGAGTTACGAGCAGTACTTC
. . TRBJ2-6 TRBV9 CASSVEGPGTGANVLTF TGTGCCAGCAGCGTAGAGGGCCCAGGGACTGGGGCCAACGTCCTGACTTTC
. once TRBJ2-7 TRBV4-3 CASSQEGAETPQYF TGCGCCAGCAGCCAAGAAGGGGCGGAGACACCGCAGTACTTC
TRBD1 . TRBJ2-3 TRBV18 CASSPGQGTDTQYF TGTGCCAGCTCACCGGGACAGGGGACAGATACGCAGTATTTT
. . TRBJ2-3 TRBV24-1 CATSDHSGTSTDTQYF TGTGCCACCAGTGATCATAGCGGAACCAGCACAGATACGCAGTATTTT
TRBD1 . TRBJ1-6 TRBV27 CASSLGTAYSPLHF TGTGCCAGCAGTTTAGGGACAGCTTACTCACCCCTCCACTTT
. . TRBJ2-1 TRBV4-1 CASSTPLYNEQFF TGCGCCAGCAGCACTCCCCTCTACAATGAGCAGTTCTTC
. . TRBJ1-1 TRBV6-5 CASSYRAGGTEAFF TGTGCCAGCAGTTACCGGGCTGGGGGGACTGAAGCTTTCTTT
TRBD1 . TRBJ1-2 TRBV3-1/TRBV3-2 CASSLGQSRGYTF TGTGCCAGCAGCCTGGGACAGTCGCGGGGCTACACCTTC
TRBD1 . TRBJ2-7 TRBV5-1 CASSRLPGTGTYEQYF TGCGCCAGCAGCAGACTTCCCGGGACAGGTACCTACGAGCAGTACTTC